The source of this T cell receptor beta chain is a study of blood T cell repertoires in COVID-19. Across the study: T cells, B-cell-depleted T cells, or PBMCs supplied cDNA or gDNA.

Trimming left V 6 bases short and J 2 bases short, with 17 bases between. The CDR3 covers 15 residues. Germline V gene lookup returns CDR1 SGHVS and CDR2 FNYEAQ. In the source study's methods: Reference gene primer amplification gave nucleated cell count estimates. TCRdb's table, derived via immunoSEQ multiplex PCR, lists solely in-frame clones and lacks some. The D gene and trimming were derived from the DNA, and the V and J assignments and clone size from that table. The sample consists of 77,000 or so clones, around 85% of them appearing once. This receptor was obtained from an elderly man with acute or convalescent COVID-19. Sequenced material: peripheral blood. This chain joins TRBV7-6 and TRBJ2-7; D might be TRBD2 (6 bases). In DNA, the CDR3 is TGTGCCAGCAGGGGGGACTTCCCATCTACCTACGAGCAGTACTTC. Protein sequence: CASRGDFPSTYEQYF.